These 12 T cell receptor beta chains share one sample of origin, sequenced in a study of T-cell memory formation after mild COVID-19 (dated by TCRdb to the early 2020s). The library was made by 5' RACE. The data were produced on an Illumina NovaSeq 6000. Starting from the raw public reads, TCRdb applied fastp trimming at Q25, assembled clones with MiXCR and retained in-frame beta chains. Each CDR3 protein appears once, grouped with its most common genes and DNA. This sample gives about 260,000 distinct CDR3 sequences in total; 15% to 20% of them show up just once. About a fifth of the sample is in the top ten clones. The specimen sequenced was PBMCs or a T cell subset sorted from them (not recorded which). The receptors here all came from a man aged 18-30 years who had mild COVID-19 (a few samples of this study predate the infection). The sample titles of this study are shuffled in the database, so cell type and time point are left out; the donor was told from shared clones.

The chain recombines TRBV5-1 with TRBJ1-4; tentatively, D is TRBD1 (5 bases). The CDR3 length is 14 residues. CDR1 is SGHRS and CDR2 is YFSETQ in the germline V gene. Trimming cost V 3 bases and J 14 bases, with 20 bases left between them. The CDR3 reads CASSSGSLADMLFF. Here the CDR3 DNA reads TGCGCCAGCAGCTCAGGGTCCCTCGCGGATATGCTGTTTTTT.

The V and J genes are TRBV7-8 and TRBJ1-1, with no clear D. V was clipped by 0 bases and J by 0 bases, with 8 bases between them. Germline-derived CDR1 and CDR2 are SGHVS and FQNEAQ. The CDR3 is 15 residues long. The CDR3 DNA reads TGTGCCAGCAGCTTAGCGGGCAGCCTGAACACTGAAGCTTTCTTT. Its protein is CASSLAGSLNTEAFF. Combining the CDR3 with reference TRBV7-8 and TRBJ1-1 gives the whole variable domain GAGVSQSPRYKVAKRGQDVALRCDPISGHVSLFWYQQALGQGPEFLTYFQNEAQLDKSGLPSDRFFAERPEGSVSTLKIQRTQQEDSAVYLCASSLAGSLNTEAFFGQGTRLTVV.

This clonotype came up a few times. This sequence joins TRBV5-1 and TRBJ2-1; maybe TRBD2 (5 bases). The CDR3 consists of 12 residues. Germline V CDR1 and CDR2: SGHRS, YFSETQ. Trimming pared 4 bases from V and 7 bases from J, leaving 9 bases between. CDR3 in DNA: TGCGCCAGCAGCCCCGGGGTAAATGAGCAGTTCTTC. Amino acid sequence: CASSPGVNEQFF. Together with reference TRBV5-1 and TRBJ2-1, the CDR3 gives the full variable domain: KAGVTQTPRYLIKTRGQQVTLSCSPISGHRSVSWYQQTPGQGLQFLFEYFSETQRNKGNFPGRFSGRQFSNSRSEMNVSTLELGDSALYLCASSPGVNEQFFGPGTRLTVL.

This clonotype was seen more than once but under ten times. The V gene is TRBV4-3, the J gene TRBJ2-1; perhaps TRBD2 as D (7 bases). The CDR3 contains 16 residues. Germline CDR1 reads LGHNA; CDR2 reads YSLEER. Trimming pared 6 bases from V and 4 bases from J, leaving 19 bases between. CDR3 sequence: CASSGPSGGSYNEQFF. The CDR3 region has the DNA TGCGCCAGCAGTGGCCCTTCGGGGGGCTCGTACAATGAGCAGTTCTTC.

J is TRBJ2-5 and V is TRBV11-2, with D perhaps matching TRBD2 (7 bases). The V gene's germline CDR1 is SGHAT and CDR2 FQNNGV. The CDR3 covers 16 residues. Deletions cut 5 bases from V and 6 bases from J, with 22 bases between. The CDR3 DNA reads TGTGCCAGCAGCCTCACCCGAGGGGGGGGCGCAAAGACCCAGTACTTC. This codes for CASSLTRGGGAKTQYF.

This clonotype came up a few times. CDR3 in DNA: TGTGCCAGCACCCCCACGGGACAGGGTAATCAGCCCCAGCATTTT. It encodes CASTPTGQGNQPQHF. The rearrangement uses TRBV6-2 or TRBV6-3 and TRBJ1-5; 9 nucleotides align to TRBD1. The V and J ends lost 7 bases and 4 bases, in that order; junction bases with no gene match: 8. Germline V gene sequence: CDR1 MNHEY, CDR2 SVGEGT. The CDR3 has 15 residues.

The chain carries TRBV12-3 or TRBV12-4 and TRBJ1-4, with TRBD1 identical over 10 bases. This CDR3 region has 11 residues. With V trimmed by 6 bases and J by 15 bases, 4 bases remained unmatched. CDR3 region: CASSPGTGVFF. The DNA of the CDR3 is TGTGCCAGCAGCCCCGGGACAGGGGTGTTTTTT.

The chain joins TRBV4-1 to TRBJ2-5, with D hard to call. The V gene's germline CDR1 is MGHRA and CDR2 YSYEKL. V lost 0 bases and J 0 bases, leaving 5 bases between the germline ends. The length of the CDR3 is 14 residues. The CDR3 reads CASSQDSYQETQYF. For the CDR3, the DNA is TGCGCCAGCAGCCAAGATTCCTACCAAGAGACCCAGTACTTC.

The V gene is TRBV7-2, the J gene TRBJ2-3; TRBD2 matches at 8 bases. V shed 2 bases and J 6 bases; nucleotides not matched to a gene: 7. Germline loops: CDR1 SGHTA, CDR2 FQGNSA. This CDR3 spans 15 amino acids. The CDR3 nucleotides are TGTGCCAGCAGCTTACACAGGACGGGGGGGGATACGCAGTATTTT. Its translation: CASSLHRTGGDTQYF.

This clonotype has just a few counts. The chain uses TRBV6-6 and TRBJ2-3; TRBD2 agrees at 12 bases. The V segment lost 6 bases and the J segment 1 base; nucleotides outside the gene matches: 11. Germline CDR1 and CDR2: MNHNY and SVGAGI (reference sequence). CDR3 size: 18 residues. The CDR3 coding sequence is TGTGCCAGCAGCCTCACCCGACTAGCGGGGGATGGCACAGATACGCAGTATTTT. This encodes CASSLTRLAGDGTDTQYF.

In its sample, this clonotype was seen a few times. The chain employs TRBV7-9 and TRBJ2-3, with TRBD1 matching over 8 bases. CDR3 size: 16 residues. V gave up 1 base and J gave up 6 bases; unmatched junction bases: 9. CDR1 and CDR2 from the germline V gene are SEHNR and FQNEAQ (reference sequence). This CDR3 reads CASSLVGTGPRDTQYF. The DNA for the CDR3 is TGTGCCAGCAGCTTAGTGGGGACAGGTCCTCGGGATACGCAGTATTTT.

A note on this clonotype: One junction end disagrees with the germline gene, perhaps due to a read error. The chain employs TRBV7-2 and TRBJ2-2; possibly TRBD1 for D (6 bases). This CDR3 comprises 15 residues. CDR1 and CDR2 from the germline V gene are SGHTA and FQGNSA. CDR3 nucleotides: TGTGCCAGCAGCCTTATTCACGGGGACACCGGTGAGCTGTTTTTT. Protein sequence: CASSLIHGDTGELFF.